This T cell receptor (beta chain) was captured in a study of blood T cell repertoires in COVID-19. In the study overall: Material from acute and convalescent COVID-19 was sourced from the United States, Italy and Spain.

Recruitment covered 20 to 25 US areas and drew participants whose ages spanned roughly 18 to 100 years. Clinical history as reported by participants underpinned cohort assignment. Trimming removed 3 bases at V and 1 base at J, with 3 bases between. This CDR3 has 12 amino acids. Germline values: CDR1 SGHAT, CDR2 FQDESV (reference sequence). In the authors' workflow: Amplification of reference gene primers provided the estimated nucleated cell counts. TCRdb's copy holds only in-frame clones and misses some; the assay was immunoSEQ multiplex PCR. The DNA was the basis for D and trimming; V, J and clone size are from that table. The sample lists 120,000 to 150,000 clones; 70% to 90% were seen once.

Material for sequencing was PBMCs or T cells enriched from blood (not recorded which). The TCR originated in a woman in her thirties with acute COVID-19. This rearrangement joins TRBV11-1 to TRBJ1-1; D is uncertain. CDR3 sequence (DNA): TGTGCCAGCAGCTTTCGGAACACTGAAGCTTTCTTT. Amino acid sequence: CASSFRNTEAFF.